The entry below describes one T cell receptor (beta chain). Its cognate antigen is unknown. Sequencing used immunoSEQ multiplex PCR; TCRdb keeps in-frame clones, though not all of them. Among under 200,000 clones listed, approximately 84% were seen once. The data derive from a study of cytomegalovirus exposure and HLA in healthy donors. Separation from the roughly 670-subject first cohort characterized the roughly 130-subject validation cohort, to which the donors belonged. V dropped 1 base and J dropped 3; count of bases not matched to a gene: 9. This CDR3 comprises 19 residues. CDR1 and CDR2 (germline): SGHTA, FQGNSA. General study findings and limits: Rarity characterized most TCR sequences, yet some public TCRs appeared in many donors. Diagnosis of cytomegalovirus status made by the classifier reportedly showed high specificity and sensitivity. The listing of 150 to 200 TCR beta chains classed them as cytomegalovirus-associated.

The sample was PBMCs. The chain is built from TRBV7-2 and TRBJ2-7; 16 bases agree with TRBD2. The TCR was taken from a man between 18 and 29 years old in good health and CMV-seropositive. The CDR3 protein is CASSLGGLAGGPGGYEQYF. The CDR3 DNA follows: TGTGCCAGCAGCTTAGGGGGACTAGCGGGAGGGCCAGGAGGCTACGAGCAGTACTTC.